These T cell receptor beta chains were read from a single sample in a study of blood T cell repertoires in COVID-19. TCRdb's table, derived via immunoSEQ multiplex PCR, lists solely in-frame clones and lacks some. Of 150,000 or so clones in the sample, over 80% were seen once. The source material was peripheral blood. The receptors come from a woman aged 60-75 years with acute or convalescent COVID-19. The CDR3 runs from the conserved cysteine through the conserved F or W. Each record gives: J gene, clone size, D gene, V gene, CDR3 DNA, CDR3 protein. D genes are given only for firm matches. Not every row has a clone size; where given, it reads once, few, many or a size class.

>TRBJ2-5|.|.|TRBV28
TGTGCCAGCGGTGGGCAGCCCCAAGAGACCCAGTACTTC
CASGGQPQETQYF
>TRBJ2-7|.|.|TRBV20-1
TGCAGTGCTAGAGATCGCGAGCAGTACTTC
CSARDREQYF
>TRBJ2-2|.|.|TRBV7-2
TGTGCCAGCAGCTTACCCCTACGGGGTAGGATTCTTACCGGGGAGCTGTTTTTT
CASSLPLRGRILTGELFF
>TRBJ1-6|.|.|TRBV9
TGTGCCAGCAGCCCTTATGAGGGGACCAGGGGAAATTCACCCCTCCACTTT
CASSPYEGTRGNSPLHF
>TRBJ1-2|.|.|TRBV4-3
TGCGCCAGCAGCCAAGTACGGGACTCAGCCACCTATGGCTACACCTTC
CASSQVRDSATYGYTF
>TRBJ1-2|once|TRBD1|TRBV19
TGTGCCAGCGGACAGGGCTATGGCTACACCTTC
CASGQGYGYTF
>TRBJ1-6|few|TRBD1|TRBV27
TGTGCCAGCAGTTGGGGGACAGGGGGCTCCTATAATTCACCCCTCCACTTT
CASSWGTGGSYNSPLHF
>TRBJ2-3|.|TRBD1|TRBV24-1
TGTGCCACCAGTGAGGGGACAGGGGGAGCTCGCACAGATACGCAGTATTTT
CATSEGTGGARTDTQYF
>TRBJ2-3|.|.|TRBV27
TGTGCCAGCAGTTTAACTTCGGGATCCGGGACGCAGTATTTT
CASSLTSGSGTQYF
>TRBJ2-3|.|TRBD2|TRBV5-6
TGTGCCAGCAGCTTGTATGGGACTAGCGCCACAGATACGCAGTATTTT
CASSLYGTSATDTQYF
>TRBJ2-3|once|TRBD2|TRBV28
TGTGCCAGCTCGCGGGGGGGCACAGATACGCAGTATTTT
CASSRGGTDTQYF
>TRBJ1-1|.|TRBD1|TRBV4-3
TGCGCCAGCAGCCAAGAGAGTGGGACAGGGGGGACTGAAGCTTTCTTT
CASSQESGTGGTEAFF
>TRBJ1-2|.|TRBD1|TRBV4-2
TGTGCCAGCAGCCAGACAGGGGCTGGCTATGGCTACACCTTC
CASSQTGAGYGYTF
>TRBJ1-2|.|.|TRBV6-5
TGTGCCAGCAGTTCCCTAGTTTTACAGGGCGGCTACACCTTC
CASSSLVLQGGYTF
>TRBJ2-7|.|TRBD2|TRBV11-2
TGTGCCAGCAGCTTAGTCGGCGGGGGAACCTACGAGCAGTACTTC
CASSLVGGGTYEQYF
>TRBJ2-5|.|TRBD1|TRBV7-9
TGTGCCAGCAGCTCCCCCCGGGACAGGGGGCAAGAGACCCAGTACTTC
CASSSPRDRGQETQYF
>TRBJ2-5|.|TRBD2|TRBV24-1
TGTGCCACCAGTGATGCCACCGGGACTAGCGGAATTGGGGAGACCCAGTACTTC
CATSDATGTSGIGETQYF
>TRBJ2-3|.|TRBD2|TRBV30
TGTGCCTGGAGACTAGCGGGGGCCCGAGATACGCAGTATTTT
CAWRLAGARDTQYF
>TRBJ2-1|.|TRBD2|TRBV10-3
TGTGCCATCGGGCCCTCTAGCGGGGGTTACAATGAGCAGTTCTTC
CAIGPSSGGYNEQFF
>TRBJ2-3|.|.|TRBV30
TGTGCCTGGAGTGTAGCGGCAGATACGCAGTATTTT
CAWSVAADTQYF
>TRBJ1-3|.|.|TRBV18
TGTGCCAGCTCAATAAACGGACAGACCAGCTCTGGAAACACCATATATTTT
CASSINGQTSSGNTIYF
>TRBJ2-3|.|.|TRBV19
TGTGCCAGTAGTATATCAAGGGGTACGCAGTATTTT
CASSISRGTQYF
>TRBJ2-4|.|TRBD1|TRBV28
TGTGCCAGCAGTTCCTTGGCACAGGGGCAGTTTAACATTCAGTACTTC
CASSSLAQGQFNIQYF
>TRBJ2-7|few|TRBD1|TRBV5-4
TGTGCCAGCAGCGGTCCCCGGGACAGGGCAACCTACGAGCAGTACTTC
CASSGPRDRATYEQYF
>TRBJ1-5|.|.|TRBV6-6
TGTGCCAGCCACAGGGTCGGAAATCAGCCCCAGCATTTT
CASHRVGNQPQHF
>TRBJ2-5|.|.|TRBV6-2/TRBV6-3
TGTGCCAGCAGTACCGGGGTCAGGGGCCAGTACTTC
CASSTGVRGQYF
>TRBJ1-1|.|TRBD1|TRBV7-2
TGTGCCAGCAGCTTGGACTCGGGACAGGGTGGGAGAGCTTTCTTT
CASSLDSGQGGRAFF
>TRBJ1-2|.|TRBD1|TRBV24-1
TGTGCCACCAGTGAATCCGGGACAGGGGGAATTGGCTACACCTTC
CATSESGTGGIGYTF
>TRBJ2-7|.|TRBD1|TRBV25-1
TGTGCCAGCACCCCGACAGGGGCCTACGAGCAGTACTTC
CASTPTGAYEQYF